The 10 T cell receptor beta chains given below trace back to one sample, sequenced in a study of blood T cell repertoires in COVID-19. Repertoires were generated with immunoSEQ multiplex PCR, while TCRdb's copy carries only in-frame clones and drops some. In the table there are under 250,000 clones, 84% of which are singletons. Specimen: peripheral blood. These receptors all come from a woman between 45 and 65 years old with active or convalescent COVID-19.

Ten or more counts support this clone. The V gene is TRBV5-4, the J gene TRBJ1-2, with D tentatively TRBD1 (5 bases). The CDR3 runs 14 residues. Trimming took 4 bases from V and 6 from J, leaving 16 bases between them. Germline loops: CDR1 SGHNT, CDR2 YYREEE (reference sequence). CDR3 sequence: CASSPAQGADGYTF. CDR3 nucleotides: TGTGCCAGCAGCCCCGCCCAAGGGGCCGATGGCTACACCTTC.

The chain has TRBV5-5 and TRBJ1-2, with 7 bases identical to TRBD1. Germline assignment: CDR1 SGHKS and CDR2 YYEKEE (reference sequence). The CDR3 extends over 15 amino acids. The V gene end was trimmed by 4 bases and the J gene end by 1 base; junction bases not matched to a gene: 7. The CDR3 region has the DNA TGTGCCAGCAGCGCGGGGACAGCGATTAACTATGGCTACACCTTC. This encodes CASSAGTAINYGYTF.

V usage is TRBV3-1 (or the pseudogene TRBV3-2) and J usage is TRBJ1-4, with D uncertain. Per the germline V gene, CDR1 is LGHDT and CDR2 is YNNKEL (reference sequence). V lost 3 bases to trimming and J lost 12 bases, with 14 bases between them. This CDR3 is 13 amino acids long. CDR3 nucleotide sequence: TGTGCCAGCAGCCATTTGGAGGCCAAGGAACTGTTTTTT. This codes for CASSHLEAKELFF.

This clone has just one count. The chain has TRBV12-5 and TRBJ2-5, with 8 positions matching TRBD2. The CDR3 consists of 16 residues. The V gene's germline CDR1 is LGHNT and CDR2 FRNRAP. V dropped 1 base and J dropped 2; count of bases not matched to a gene: 6. The CDR3 DNA is TGTGCTAGTGGTTTGGGACTCACGGGGGGGCAAGAGACCCAGTACTTC. Amino acids: CASGLGLTGGQETQYF.

The chain's CDR3 is CSALTPRQGGYYNEQFF. The CDR3 DNA is TGCAGCGCTCTGACCCCTCGACAGGGGGGTTACTACAATGAGCAGTTCTTC. This chain links TRBV29-1 with TRBJ2-1; 9 bases are shared with TRBD1. The germline V gene has CDR1 SQVTM and CDR2 ANQGSEA. The CDR3 extends over 17 amino acids. V was pared by 7 bases and J by 3 bases, with 16 bases of the junction left unmatched.

The rearrangement joins TRBV5-1 to TRBJ2-1, with TRBD2 matching over 10 bases. Germline CDR1 is SGHRS and CDR2 is YFSETQ. Trimming took 4 bases from V and 1 from J; bases not matched to a gene: 5. The CDR3 is made up of 16 amino acids. CDR3 nucleotides: TGCGCCAGCAGCCCAGGGACTAGCGAGTCCTACAATGAGCAGTTCTTC. This translates into CASSPGTSESYNEQFF. The full variable domain, rest sourced from reference TRBV5-1 and TRBJ2-1, is KAGVTQTPRYLIKTRGQQVTLSCSPISGHRSVSWYQQTPGQGLQFLFEYFSETQRNKGNFPGRFSGRQFSNSRSEMNVSTLELGDSALYLCASSPGTSESYNEQFFGPGTRLTVL.

The rearrangement links TRBV11-2 to TRBJ1-2, with a possible D match to TRBD1 (6 bases). Trimming stripped 5 bases from V and 3 bases from J, with 16 bases between. Germline CDR1 and CDR2: SGHAT and FQNNGV. The CDR3 covers 15 residues. As DNA, the CDR3 is TGTGCCAGCAGCCCATACCAGGGGTTGGACTATGGCTACACCTTC. Encoded protein: CASSPYQGLDYGYTF. The full variable domain, its missing parts supplied by reference TRBV11-2 and TRBJ1-2, is EAGVAQSPRYKIIEKRQSVAFWCNPISGHATLYWYQQILGQGPKLLIQFQNNGVVDDSQLPKDRFSAERLKGVDSTLKIQPAKLEDSAVYLCASSPYQGLDYGYTFGSGTRLTVV.

This CDR3 is CASSLTTGLDTQYF. The CDR3 nucleotides are TGTGCCAGCAGCCTCACGACAGGGCTGGATACGCAGTATTTT. The chain joins TRBV7-2 to TRBJ2-3, with 7 bases identical to TRBD1. The V and J ends lost 5 bases and 6 bases, in that order; junction bases with no gene match: 8. CDR1 and CDR2 from the germline V gene are SGHTA and FQGNSA. This CDR3 is 14 amino acids long.

CDR3: CASRKAGAYNEQFF. The CDR3, as DNA: TGTGCCAGTAGGAAAGCGGGTGCCTACAATGAGCAGTTCTTC. The V call is TRBV19, the J call TRBJ2-1; D might be TRBD2 (6 bases). V was cut by 6 bases and J by 2 bases, with 11 bases left in between. Per the germline V gene, CDR1 is LNHDA and CDR2 is SQIVND (reference sequence). The CDR3 consists of 14 residues.

The V and J genes are TRBV23-1 and TRBJ1-4; weak D call: TRBD1 (6 bases). TRBV23-1 is flagged as an ORF with uncertain function. This CDR3 contains 14 residues. V was trimmed by 8 bases and J by 8 bases, leaving 18 bases between them. CDR3 DNA: TGCGCCAGCGGCTATCAGGGGAGCGGCGAAAAACTGTTTTTT. This gives the protein CASGYQGSGEKLFF.